One sample yielded the 8 T cell receptor beta chains listed below, sequenced in a study of CD4 T cells in relation to SARS-CoV-2 and coronaviruses. The method was immunoSEQ multiplex PCR; TCRdb's version includes in-frame clones alone and lacks a portion of them. Altogether 35,000 to 40,000 clones are present, approximately 85% being singletons, with the ten largest covering roughly 3%. The sequenced material came from memory CD4+ T cells from PBMCs. The receptors were sampled from an adult with COVID-19.

The chain recombines TRBV28 with TRBJ2-7; the D gene is possibly TRBD2 (5 bases). V was clipped by 7 bases and J by 5 bases, with 24 bases between them. Germline CDR1 and CDR2: MDHEN and SYDVKM. The CDR3 is 16 amino acids. The CDR3, as DNA: TGTGCCAGCAATTTCGGGGATACCGTCTACCTTGACGAGCAGTACTTC. Its protein product is CASNFGDTVYLDEQYF. The variable domain in full, with the rest retrieved from reference TRBV28 and TRBJ2-7, is DVKVTQSSRYLVKRTGEKVFLECVQDMDHENMFWYRQDPGLGLRLIYFSYDVKMKEKGDIPEGYSVSREKKERFSLILESASTNQTSMYLCASNFGDTVYLDEQYFGPGTRLTVT.

On this clone: Other nucleotide sequences from this sample produce the same CDR3. V gene TRBV5-4 combines with J gene TRBJ1-1; TRBD1 is a possible D gene (5 bases). V was shortened by 3 bases and J by 3 bases, with 6 bases between the two germline ends. This CDR3 comprises 12 residues. From germline, CDR1 is SGHNT and CDR2 YYREEE (reference sequence). Here the CDR3 reads CASSSRDTEAFF. CDR3 DNA: TGTGCCAGCAGCTCCAGGGACACTGAAGCTTTCTTT.

This chain joins TRBV28 and TRBJ2-5; maybe TRBD2 (7 bases). The CDR3 is made up of 16 amino acids. Germline lookup yields CDR1 MDHEN and CDR2 SYDVKM. Trimming removed 0 bases at V and 3 bases at J, with 14 bases between. Here the CDR3 DNA reads TGTGCCAGCAGTTTATGGGGTCCGGGGGGCGAAGAGACCCAGTACTTC. As protein: CASSLWGPGGEETQYF.

The chain links TRBV24-1 to TRBJ2-3, with D possibly TRBD2 on 6 matching bases. The germline V gene encodes CDR1 KGHDR and CDR2 SFDVKD. V gave up 7 bases and J gave up 2 bases, with 18 bases separating them. The CDR3 has 16 residues. The CDR3 DNA reads as TGTGCCACCAGCCTGGGGCGGGGCAGCTACACAGATACGCAGTATTTT. It codes for CATSLGRGSYTDTQYF.

This clone was recorded a few times. J is TRBJ1-6 and V is TRBV3-1 (or the pseudogene TRBV3-2); 8 bases are a match to TRBD1. The CDR3 is 15 amino acids. Germline CDR1 is LGHDT and CDR2 is YNNKEL (reference sequence). Trimming at V came to 2 bases and at J to 10 bases, leaving 7 bases not matched to a gene. The CDR3 reads CASSQKGRGPSPLHF. As DNA, the CDR3 is TGTGCCAGCAGCCAAAAGGGCAGGGGGCCATCACCCCTCCACTTT.

The chain links TRBV3-1 (or the pseudogene TRBV3-2) to TRBJ2-1; 10 nucleotides match TRBD1. The V gene end was trimmed by 5 bases and the J gene end by 8 bases; junction bases not matched to a gene: 12. There are 16 residues in the CDR3. Looked up from germline, CDR1 is LGHDT and CDR2 is YNNKEL (reference sequence). The CDR3 region is CASSGRSGQGIDEQFF. In DNA, the CDR3 is TGTGCCAGCAGCGGGAGGTCGGGACAGGGGATAGATGAGCAGTTCTTC.

The DNA of the CDR3 is TGTGCCAGCAGCGCAAGGACGGATACGTCTTCACCCCTCCACTTT. This translates into CASSARTDTSSPLHF. This rearrangement joins TRBV9 to TRBJ1-6; no clear D gene. Trimming stripped 3 bases from V and 9 bases from J, with 16 bases between. Germline assignment: CDR1 SGDLS and CDR2 YYNGEE. CDR3 length: 15 amino acids. Looking up the rest from reference TRBV9 and TRBJ1-6 gives the full variable domain: DSGVTQTPKHLITATGQRVTLRCSPRSGDLSVYWYQQSLDQGLQFLIQYYNGEERAKGNILERFSAQQFPDLHSELNLSSLELGDSALYFCASSARTDTSSPLHFGNGTRLTVT.

J is TRBJ2-1 and V is TRBV28; no definite D call. This CDR3 region has 14 residues. CDR1 and CDR2 from the germline V gene are MDHEN and SYDVKM. Trimming pared 2 bases from V and 7 bases from J, leaving 12 bases between. Here the CDR3 reads CASSLGFLGNEQFF. CDR3 nucleotide sequence: TGTGCCAGCAGTTTAGGGTTTCTGGGGAATGAGCAGTTCTTC. Drawing the rest from reference TRBV28 and TRBJ2-1, the complete variable domain is DVKVTQSSRYLVKRTGEKVFLECVQDMDHENMFWYRQDPGLGLRLIYFSYDVKMKEKGDIPEGYSVSREKKERFSLILESASTNQTSMYLCASSLGFLGNEQFFGPGTRLTVL.